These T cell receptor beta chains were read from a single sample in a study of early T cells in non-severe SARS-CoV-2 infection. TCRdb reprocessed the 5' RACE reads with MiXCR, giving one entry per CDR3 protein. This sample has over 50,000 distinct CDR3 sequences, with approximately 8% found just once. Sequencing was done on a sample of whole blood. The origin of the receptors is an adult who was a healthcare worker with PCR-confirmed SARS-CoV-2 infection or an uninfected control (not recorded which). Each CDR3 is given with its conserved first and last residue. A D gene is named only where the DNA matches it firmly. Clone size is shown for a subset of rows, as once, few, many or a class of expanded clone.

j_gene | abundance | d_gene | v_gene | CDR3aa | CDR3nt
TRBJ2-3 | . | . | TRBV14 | CASSRGRNTQYF | TGTGCCAGCAGCCGAGGGAGGAATACGCAGTATTTT
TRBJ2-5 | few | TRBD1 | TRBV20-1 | CSARDTGTGSSSARTQYF | TGCAGTGCTAGAGATACAGGGACAGGAAGCTCTAGCGCCAGGACCCAGTACTTC
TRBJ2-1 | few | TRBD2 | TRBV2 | CASSADWVAGGPPTYNEQFF | TGTGCCAGCAGCGCCGACTGGGTAGCGGGAGGCCCACCGACCTACAATGAGCAGTTCTTC
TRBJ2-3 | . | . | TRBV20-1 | CSALPPGGTDTQYF | TGCAGTGCCCTACCCCCCGGTGGCACAGATACGCAGTATTTT
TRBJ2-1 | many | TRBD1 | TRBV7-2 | CASSTRDRGLSEQFF | TGTGCCAGCAGCACCCGGGACAGGGGGCTGAGTGAGCAGTTCTTC
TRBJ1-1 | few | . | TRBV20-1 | CSARPVLNTEAFF | TGCAGTGCTAGACCGGTTTTGAACACTGAAGCTTTCTTT
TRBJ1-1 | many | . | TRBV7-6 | CASSFFERQSGDTEAFF | TGTGCCAGCAGCTTCTTTGAACGACAGTCTGGGGACACTGAAGCTTTCTTT
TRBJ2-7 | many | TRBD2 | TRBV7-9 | CASSFELAGAYEQYF | TGTGCCAGCAGCTTCGAACTAGCGGGGGCCTACGAGCAGTACTTC
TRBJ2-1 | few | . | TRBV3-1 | CASSRGSFDEQFF | TGTGCCAGCAGCCGCGGGTCCTTCGATGAGCAGTTCTTC
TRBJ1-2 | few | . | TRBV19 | CASSASIGTNYGYTF | TGTGCCAGTAGTGCCTCCATCGGGACCAACTATGGCTACACCTTC
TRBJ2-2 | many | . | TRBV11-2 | CASSRLGSGELFF | TGTGCCAGCAGCCGACTCGGGTCCGGGGAGCTGTTTTTT
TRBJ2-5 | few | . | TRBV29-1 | CSVVDSGGQETQYF | TGCAGCGTTGTTGATAGCGGAGGACAAGAGACCCAGTACTTC
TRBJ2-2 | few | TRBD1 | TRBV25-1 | CASRNQGDGELFF | TGTGCCAGCAGGAACCAGGGGGATGGGGAGCTGTTTTTT
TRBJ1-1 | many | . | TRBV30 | CAWSGWAEAFF | TGTGCCTGGAGCGGATGGGCTGAAGCTTTCTTT
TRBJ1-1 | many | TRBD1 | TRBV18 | CASSPPGRGDTEAFF | TGTGCCAGCTCACCACCGGGCAGGGGGGACACTGAAGCTTTCTTT
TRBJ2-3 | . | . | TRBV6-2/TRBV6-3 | CASRTGDTQYF | TGTGCCAGTCGGACGGGAGATACGCAGTATTTT
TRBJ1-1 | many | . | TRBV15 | CATSRDRPQLNTEAFF | TGTGCCACCAGCAGAGATCGTCCACAGCTGAACACTGAAGCTTTCTTT
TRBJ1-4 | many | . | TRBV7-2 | CASSPPRGDQKLFF | TGTGCCAGCAGCCCCCCTAGGGGAGATCAAAAACTGTTTTTT
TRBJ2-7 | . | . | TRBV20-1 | CSATRTGGISYEQYF | TGCAGTGCTACCCGCACAGGAGGGATTTCCTACGAGCAGTACTTC
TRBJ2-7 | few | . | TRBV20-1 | CSASAYAEGGRYEQYF | TGCAGTGCTAGCGCCTACGCGGAGGGGGGACGCTACGAGCAGTACTTC
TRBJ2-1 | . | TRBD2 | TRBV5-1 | CASSGVAGSYNEQFF | TGCGCCAGCAGCGGGGTAGCGGGGTCCTACAATGAGCAGTTCTTC
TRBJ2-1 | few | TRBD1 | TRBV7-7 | CASSLGQNYNEQFF | TGTGCTAGCAGCTTGGGACAGAACTACAATGAGCAGTTCTTC
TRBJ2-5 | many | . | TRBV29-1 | CSVEPGRDQETQYF | TGCAGCGTTGAGCCCGGCAGGGATCAAGAGACCCAGTACTTC
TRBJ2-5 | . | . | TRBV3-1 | CASRDTQETQYF | TGTGCCAGCAGGGACACCCAAGAGACCCAGTACTTC
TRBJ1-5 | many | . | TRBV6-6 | CASSYLTVTNQPQHF | TGTGCCAGCAGTTACCTGACAGTAACGAATCAGCCCCAGCATTTT
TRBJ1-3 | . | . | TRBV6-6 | CASTLQGNTIYF | TGTGCCAGCACTTTACAGGGAAACACCATATATTTT
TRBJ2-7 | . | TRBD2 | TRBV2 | CASSGGEQYF | TGTGCCAGTTCGGGGGGCGAGCAGTACTTC
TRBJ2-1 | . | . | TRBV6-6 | CASSLDRSPPEQFF | TGTGCCAGCAGCCTAGATAGAAGTCCGCCTGAGCAGTTCTTC
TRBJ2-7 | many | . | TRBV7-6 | CASSPRAGDEQYF | TGTGCCAGCAGCCCCCGGGCCGGAGACGAGCAGTACTTC
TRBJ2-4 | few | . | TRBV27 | CAVLRVGVFAPNIQYF | TGTGCCGTACTCCGAGTTGGGGTATTCGCCCCAAACATTCAGTACTTC
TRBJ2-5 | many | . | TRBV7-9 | CASSPSSQETQYF | TGTGCCAGCAGCCCCAGTAGCCAAGAGACCCAGTACTTC
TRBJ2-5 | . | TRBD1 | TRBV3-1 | CASSRRGTGAQETQYF | TGTGCCAGCAGCCGCCGGGGGACAGGGGCCCAAGAGACCCAGTACTTC
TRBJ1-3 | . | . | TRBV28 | CASSLDLRGNTIYF | TGTGCCAGCAGTTTGGACCTACGGGGAAACACCATATATTTT
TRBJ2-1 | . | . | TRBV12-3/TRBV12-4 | CASSLGAYNEQFF | TGTGCCAGCAGTTTAGGAGCTTACAATGAGCAGTTCTTC
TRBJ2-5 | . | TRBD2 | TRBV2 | CASSKTGTSGRETQYF | TGTGCCAGCAGTAAAACCGGGACTAGCGGGAGGGAGACCCAGTACTTC
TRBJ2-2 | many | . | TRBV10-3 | CAISESRRVGTGELFF | TGTGCCATCAGTGAGTCGAGGCGGGTAGGCACCGGGGAGCTGTTTTTT
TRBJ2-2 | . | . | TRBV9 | CASSELGGSTGELFF | TGTGCCAGCAGCGAGCTCGGGGGATCCACCGGGGAGCTGTTTTTT
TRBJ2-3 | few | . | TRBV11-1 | CASSLGDTHTPTQYF | TGTGCCAGCAGCTTAGGGGACACCCATACCCCTACGCAGTATTTT
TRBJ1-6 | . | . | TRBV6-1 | CASSDWVGATSPLHF | TGTGCCAGCAGTGATTGGGTAGGGGCAACTTCACCCCTCCACTTT
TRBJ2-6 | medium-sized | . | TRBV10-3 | CAISESTTQVFGANVLTF | TGTGCCATCAGTGAGTCGACTACGCAGGTCTTTGGGGCCAACGTCCTGACTTTC
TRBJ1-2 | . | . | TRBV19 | CASTFTVNYGYTF | TGTGCCAGTACCTTCACAGTTAACTATGGCTACACCTTC
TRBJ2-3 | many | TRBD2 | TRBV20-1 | CSAKTSGNTDTQYF | TGCAGTGCCAAGACTAGCGGGAACACAGATACGCAGTATTTT
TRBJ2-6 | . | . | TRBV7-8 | CASSLALRGSGANVLTF | TGTGCCAGCAGCTTGGCTCTGAGGGGGTCTGGGGCCAACGTCCTGACTTTC
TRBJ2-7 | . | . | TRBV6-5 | CASSSLGGEQYF | TGTGCCAGCAGCAGCTTGGGGGGCGAGCAGTACTTC
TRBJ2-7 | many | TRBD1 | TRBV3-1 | CASSQGTGEIREQYF | TGTGCCAGCAGCCAGGGGACAGGGGAAATCCGCGAGCAGTACTTC
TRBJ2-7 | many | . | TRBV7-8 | CATSGSHEQYF | TGTGCCACCTCGGGTAGTCACGAGCAGTACTTC
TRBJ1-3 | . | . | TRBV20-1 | CSAADTNSGNTIYF | TGCAGTGCTGCAGACACAAACTCTGGAAACACCATATATTTT
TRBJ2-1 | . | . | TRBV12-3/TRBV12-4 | CASSPGSGLHNEQFF | TGTGCCAGCAGCCCTGGTAGCGGCCTGCACAATGAGCAGTTCTTC
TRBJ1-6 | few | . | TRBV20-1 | CSARAEGIDPPLHF | TGCAGTGCTAGGGCTGAGGGGATTGATCCACCCCTCCACTTT
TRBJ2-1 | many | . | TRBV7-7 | CASSPLGSSYNEQFF | TGTGCTAGCAGCCCCTTGGGAAGCTCCTACAATGAGCAGTTCTTC
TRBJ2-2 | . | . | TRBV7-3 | CASNLRQGPPGSCFF | .
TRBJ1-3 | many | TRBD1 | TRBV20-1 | CSARRDGTGQNTIYF | TGCAGTGCTAGACGGGACGGGACAGGCCAGAACACCATATATTTT
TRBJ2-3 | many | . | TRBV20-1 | CSAILDTQYF | TGCAGTGCTATCTTGGATACGCAGTATTTT
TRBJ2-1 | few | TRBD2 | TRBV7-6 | CASSSLPGTSGGGEQFF | TGTGCCAGCAGCTCCCTCCCCGGGACTAGCGGAGGGGGCGAGCAGTTCTTC
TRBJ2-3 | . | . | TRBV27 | CASSFIQGRGTQYF | TGTGCCAGCAGTTTCATCCAGGGTCGCGGTACGCAGTATTTT
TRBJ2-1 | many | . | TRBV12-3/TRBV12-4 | CASSRKGPLEQFF | TGTGCCAGCAGTAGGAAAGGTCCTTTAGAGCAGTTCTTC
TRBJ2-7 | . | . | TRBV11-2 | CASSLGQIGSYEQYF | TGTGCCAGCAGTTTAGGACAGATAGGATCCTACGAGCAGTACTTC
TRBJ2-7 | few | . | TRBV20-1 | CSARDRFQGIFPYEQYF | TGCAGTGCTAGAGATCGCTTCCAGGGGATCTTCCCCTACGAGCAGTACTTC
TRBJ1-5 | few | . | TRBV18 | CASSPFGPISNQPQHF | TGTGCCAGCTCACCATTTGGCCCAATTAGCAATCAGCCCCAGCATTTT